The 26 T cell receptor beta chains in this list originate from one sample, sequenced in a study of T cell responses to AZD1222 COVID-19 vaccine. Assay: immunoSEQ multiplex PCR; the TCRdb copy retains only in-frame clones and omits some. The repertoire consists of about 190,000 clones, with about 92% occurring once and the leading ten covering 3.6%. Sequenced here: peripheral blood, sampled 28 days after the second dose of the MenACWY control vaccine. Every receptor here comes from an adult who received the MenACWY meningococcal vaccine as a control.

CDR3 residues: CASSPAGQGSHEQYF. The CDR3 DNA sequence: TGTGCCAGCTCACCCGCGGGACAGGGTAGCCACGAGCAGTACTTC. J is TRBJ2-7 and V is TRBV18; 9 nucleotides match TRBD1. CDR3 length: 15 amino acids. The trim removed 3 bases at V and 5 bases at J, leaving 8 bases unmatched. The germline gives CDR1 KGHSH, CDR2 LQKENI.

CDR3 DNA: TGTGCCAGCAGCTTAGCGGGGGTTGGGCCCCAGCATTTT. It encodes CASSLAGVGPQHF. V and J are TRBV7-2 and TRBJ1-5, with a weak D call TRBD1 (5 bases). V lost 0 bases, J lost 9 bases, and 9 bases lay in between. Germline V lookup: CDR1 SGHTA, CDR2 FQGNSA. CDR3 size: 13 residues.

The chain joins TRBV7-6 to TRBJ1-3; D unclear. Trimming stripped 0 bases from V and 0 bases from J, with 6 bases between. CDR1 is SGHVS and CDR2 is FNYEAQ in the germline V gene. The CDR3 contains 15 residues. The CDR3 DNA follows: TGTGCCAGCAGCTTAGCGCCGTTCTCTGGAAACACCATATATTTT. Translated, it gives CASSLAPFSGNTIYF.

This clone was detected only once. The chain carries TRBV12-3 or TRBV12-4 and TRBJ1-6, with TRBD1 matching over 8 bases. The CDR3 is 13 residues long. The J segment lost 12 bases and the V segment lost 5 bases, leaving 6 bases of the junction unmatched. The CDR3 protein is CASSPGTGKPLHF. CDR3 sequence (DNA): TGTGCCAGCAGTCCCGGGACAGGCAAACCCCTCCACTTT.

This chain joins TRBV7-2 and TRBJ1-5, with D maybe TRBD1 (5 bases). V was shortened by 9 bases and J by 4 bases, with 13 bases between the two germline ends. Per germline, CDR1 SGHTA and CDR2 FQGNSA. The CDR3 consists of 13 residues. DNA of the CDR3: TGTGCCAGTAGGGGAGGTGGTAATCAGCCCCAGCATTTT. Its translation: CASRGGGNQPQHF.

This sequence joins TRBV12-3 or TRBV12-4 and TRBJ2-1; D is tentatively TRBD1 or TRBD2 (5 bases each). Trimming left V 1 base short and J 15 bases short, with 13 bases between. The CDR3 consists of 12 residues. The CDR3 reads CASSLGDAEAFF. CDR3 sequence (DNA): TGTGCCAGCAGTTTAGGGGACGCGGAAGCGTTCTTC.

The rearrangement uses TRBV5-1 and TRBJ2-5, with D perhaps assigned TRBD1 or TRBD2 (5 bases each). V shed 3 bases and J shed 1 base, with 13 bases lying between them. Germline loops: CDR1 SGHRS, CDR2 YFSETQ. CDR3 length equals 15 residues. The CDR3 nucleotides are TGCGCCAGCAGCTGGCGGACTGACAGCCAAGAGACCCAGTACTTC. This gives the protein CASSWRTDSQETQYF.

This chain's CDR3 is CASSPGHRYGYTF. In DNA form, the CDR3 reads TGTGCCAGCAGCCCGGGACACCGCTATGGCTACACCTTC. The chain couples TRBV7-8 to TRBJ1-2, with D possibly being TRBD1 (6 bases). Germline values: CDR1 SGHVS, CDR2 FQNEAQ. V lost 5 bases, J lost 4 bases, and 11 bases lay in between. The CDR3 consists of 13 residues.

The chain employs TRBV24-1 and TRBJ2-2; 12 bases map to TRBD1. The length of the CDR3 is 16 residues. V lost 4 bases and J lost 7; bases outside the gene matches: 6. In germline, CDR1 is KGHDR, CDR2 SFDVKD. The CDR3 here is CATSERDRGPIGELFF. CDR3 nucleotide sequence: TGTGCCACCAGTGAACGGGACAGGGGGCCGATCGGGGAGCTGTTTTTT.

This chain links TRBV28 with TRBJ1-2; 7 positions match TRBD1. This CDR3 has 14 residues. With 8 bases clipped from V and 4 bases from J, the junction kept 10 bases outside the gene matches. Looked up from germline, CDR1 is MDHEN and CDR2 is SYDVKM. Here the CDR3 DNA reads TGTGCCAGCCAGGGGGGGGCCTGGAGCTATGGCTACACCTTC. It encodes CASQGGAWSYGYTF.

The chain's CDR3 is CASSPSTSNEQFF. The CDR3 DNA reads as TGTGCCAGCTCACCCTCGACGAGCAATGAGCAGTTCTTC. J is TRBJ2-1 and V is TRBV18; D is undetermined. This CDR3 has 13 residues. V was shortened by 3 bases and J by 6 bases, with 9 bases between the two germline ends. Looked up from germline, CDR1 is KGHSH and CDR2 is LQKENI.

Here the CDR3 DNA reads TGTGCCTGGTGGACTAGCGGCCACACAGATACGCAGTATTTT. As protein: CAWWTSGHTDTQYF. The rearrangement links TRBV30 to TRBJ2-3; 10 nucleotides align to TRBD2. This CDR3 spans 14 amino acids. J gave up 2 bases and V 5 bases, and 4 bases lay outside the gene matches. The germline V gene encodes CDR1 GTSNPN and CDR2 SVGIG (reference sequence).

The rearrangement links TRBV18 to TRBJ1-1, with 8 bases that match TRBD1. With 5 bases clipped from V and 2 bases from J, the junction kept 7 bases outside the gene matches. In germline, CDR1 is KGHSH, CDR2 LQKENI. The CDR3 spans 15 residues. CDR3 sequence reads: CASSVYRGSNTEAFF. CDR3 nucleotides: TGTGCCAGCTCAGTCTACAGGGGGTCTAACACTGAAGCTTTCTTT.

The V and J genes are TRBV30 and TRBJ2-1; no clear D gene. The CDR3 is 11 residues long. Germline CDR1 reads GTSNPN; CDR2 reads SVGIG (reference sequence). V gave up 2 bases and J gave up 7 bases, with 6 bases separating them. CDR3 region: CAWSNQNEQFF. DNA for the CDR3: TGTGCCTGGAGTAACCAAAATGAGCAGTTCTTC.

The chain combines TRBV19 with TRBJ2-2; the match to TRBD1 covers 7 bases. The germline V gene has CDR1 LNHDA and CDR2 SQIVND (reference sequence). The CDR3 consists of 14 residues. V was clipped by 6 bases and J by 9 bases; unmatched bases: 10. This CDR3 is CASSPSTGSRELFF. CDR3 nucleotides: TGTGCCAGTAGCCCCTCGACAGGGTCCCGGGAGCTGTTTTTT.

This clone showed up just once. The V and J genes are TRBV27 and TRBJ1-1; D possibly corresponds to TRBD1 (5 bases). CDR3 length equals 13 residues. Germline CDR1 is MNHEY and CDR2 is SMNVEV (reference sequence). V lost 5 bases and J lost 2, with 9 bases in between. CDR3 sequence: CASSIQENTEAFF. The CDR3 DNA follows: TGTGCCAGCAGTATACAGGAAAACACTGAAGCTTTCTTT.

The V gene is TRBV25-1, the J gene TRBJ2-2; the D gene could be TRBD1 or TRBD2 (6 bases each). Trimming removed 4 bases at V and 0 bases at J, with 15 bases between. Germline V gives CDR1 MGHDK, CDR2 SYGVNS. This CDR3 spans 17 amino acids. CDR3 DNA sequence: TGTGCCAGCAGTGTAATGAGGGGGAGGTCGAACACCGGGGAGCTGTTTTTT. Residues: CASSVMRGRSNTGELFF.

This chain uses TRBV10-3 with TRBJ2-1; TRBD1 agrees at 7 bases. The CDR3 runs to 15 residues. Germline-derived CDR1 and CDR2 are ENHRY and SYGVKD. Losses at the gene ends were 4 bases for V and 9 bases for J; bases not matched to a gene: 12. The CDR3 protein is CAISAGDRVIGEQFF. The CDR3 DNA reads as TGTGCCATCAGTGCAGGAGACAGGGTTATTGGTGAGCAGTTCTTC.

V and J are TRBV21-1 and TRBJ2-1; the tabulated D call, TRBD1, remains unverified against the DNA. TRBV21-1 counts as a pseudogene. The CDR3 loop spans 11 amino acids. CDR3 coding DNA: TGTGCCAGCAGCAAAGACAAGGAGCAGTTCTTC. This encodes CASSKDKEQFF.

This chain joins TRBV28 and TRBJ1-1, with a possible D match to TRBD1 (5 bases). The CDR3 runs to 13 residues. Germline V gene sequence: CDR1 MDHEN, CDR2 SYDVKM. Trimming took 4 bases from V and 3 from J, leaving 9 bases between them. The CDR3: CASSSTAYTEAFF. The CDR3 coding sequence is TGTGCCAGCAGTTCGACAGCATACACTGAAGCTTTCTTT.

The gene calls are TRBV9 and TRBJ1-4, with a weak D call TRBD1 (5 bases). Trimming stripped 3 bases from V and 7 bases from J, with 16 bases between. The CDR3 length is 15 residues. Germline V CDR1 and CDR2: SGDLS, YYNGEE. The CDR3 reads CASSATKGSGEKLFF. The CDR3 DNA is TGTGCCAGCAGCGCCACAAAGGGGTCTGGTGAAAAACTGTTTTTT.

This sequence joins TRBV5-1 and TRBJ1-1; D ambiguous. CDR1 and CDR2 from the germline V gene are SGHRS and YFSETQ. There are 13 residues in the CDR3. V shed 2 bases and J shed 0 bases, with 5 bases lying between them. CDR3 amino acids: CASSFQVNTEAFF. In nucleotides, the CDR3 is TGCGCCAGCAGCTTCCAGGTGAACACTGAAGCTTTCTTT.

The chain is built from TRBV6-5 and TRBJ2-7, with 8 bases aligning to TRBD1. Trimming cost V 4 bases and J 1 base; bases outside gene matches: 6. This CDR3 is built from 15 residues. CDR1 is MNHEY, CDR2 SVGAGI, per germline. CDR3 nucleotides: TGTGCCAGCAGTTCAGACAGGGGTGGGTCCTACGAGCAGTACTTC. Amino acid sequence: CASSSDRGGSYEQYF.

The rearrangement links TRBV6-5 to TRBJ1-6; D possibly corresponds to TRBD1 (6 bases). Germline V gene sequence: CDR1 MNHEY, CDR2 SVGAGI. Trimming cost V 6 bases and J 10 bases, with 19 bases left between them. The CDR3 covers 15 residues. The CDR3 region has the DNA TGTGCCAGCAGGGTCCCCCAGGGGAAGCAATCACCCCTCCACTTT. Residues: CASRVPQGKQSPLHF.

This chain links TRBV6-5 with TRBJ2-7; 10 bases agree with TRBD1. The germline CDR1 and CDR2 sequences are MNHEY and SVGAGI. The ends lost 0 bases at V and 6 bases at J; junction bases unmatched: 5. This CDR3 is 15 amino acids long. DNA of the CDR3: TGTGCCAGCAGTTACTCTGGGACAGGGGTCCCCGAGCAGTACTTC. Translating it yields CASSYSGTGVPEQYF.

V and J are TRBV18 and TRBJ2-2; TRBD2 aligns across 8 bases. Germline V gene lookup returns CDR1 KGHSH and CDR2 LQKENI. J lost 4 bases, V lost 3 bases, and 10 bases had no gene match. The CDR3 is 17 residues long. The CDR3 spells CASSPPELAVGTGELFF. The CDR3 coding sequence is TGTGCCAGCTCACCGCCAGAACTAGCGGTTGGCACCGGGGAGCTGTTTTTT.